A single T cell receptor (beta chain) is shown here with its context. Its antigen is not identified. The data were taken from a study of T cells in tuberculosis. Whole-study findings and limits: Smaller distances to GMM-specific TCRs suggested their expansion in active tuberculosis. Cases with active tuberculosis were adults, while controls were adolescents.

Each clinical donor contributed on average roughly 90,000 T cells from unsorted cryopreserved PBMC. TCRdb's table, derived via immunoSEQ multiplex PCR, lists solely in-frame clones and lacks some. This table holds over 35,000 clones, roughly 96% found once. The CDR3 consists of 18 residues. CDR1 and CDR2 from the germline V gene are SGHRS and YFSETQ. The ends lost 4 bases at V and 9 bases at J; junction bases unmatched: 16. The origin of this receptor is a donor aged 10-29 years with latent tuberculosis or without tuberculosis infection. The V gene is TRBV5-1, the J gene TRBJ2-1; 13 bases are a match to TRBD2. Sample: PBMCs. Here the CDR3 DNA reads TGCGCCAGCAGCGCACTCTCTGGACTAGCGGGGGCCCAAGGTGAGCAGTTCTTC. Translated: CASSALSGLAGAQGEQFF. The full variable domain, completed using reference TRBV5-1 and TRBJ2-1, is KAGVTQTPRYLIKTRGQQVTLSCSPISGHRSVSWYQQTPGQGLQFLFEYFSETQRNKGNFPGRFSGRQFSNSRSEMNVSTLELGDSALYLCASSALSGLAGAQGEQFFGPGTRLTVL.